The 5 T cell receptor beta chains in this list originate from one sample, sequenced in a study of cytomegalovirus exposure and HLA in healthy donors. Primers: 60 Vbeta forward and 13 Jbeta reverse. TCRdb keeps only in-frame clones here, not all; method: immunoSEQ multiplex PCR. The profile covers 170,000 or so clones, with over 65% appearing a single time and approximately 1.5% taken by the ten largest. Specimen: PBMCs. The receptors were sampled from a woman in her twenties or thirties in good health and CMV-seropositive.

This chain links TRBV30 with TRBJ1-1; perhaps TRBD1 as D (6 bases). The CDR3 loop spans 10 amino acids. Germline lookup yields CDR1 GTSNPN and CDR2 SVGIG (reference sequence). The CDR3 DNA is TGTGCTCCACAGGGCACTGAAGCTTTCTTT. Encoded protein: CAPQGTEAFF.

This clone showed up just a few times. This sequence joins TRBV18 and TRBJ1-5; D is uncertain. The CDR3 runs to 13 residues. Trimming stripped 3 bases from V and 4 bases from J, with 7 bases between. Germline V gives CDR1 KGHSH, CDR2 LQKENI. Here the CDR3 reads CASSPDFNQPQHF. CDR3 bases: TGTGCCAGCTCACCTGACTTTAATCAGCCCCAGCATTTT.

The V call is TRBV30, the J call TRBJ2-3; TRBD2 agrees at 8 bases. The CDR3 has 16 residues. Germline lookup yields CDR1 GTSNPN and CDR2 SVGIG (reference sequence). Unmatched junction bases numbered 8, after V lost 2 bases and J lost 1 base. The CDR3 bases are TGTGCCTGGAGTTTTCGACTAGCGTCTGGCACAGATACGCAGTATTTT. This sequence encodes CAWSFRLASGTDTQYF.

The gene calls are TRBV2 and TRBJ1-5; D ambiguous. V was pared by 3 bases and J by 6 bases, with 9 bases between. Looked up from germline, CDR1 is SNHLY and CDR2 is FYNNEI. CDR3 length: 13 residues. The CDR3 DNA reads as TGTGCCAGCAGTGACGGGGAGATTCAGCCCCAGCATTTT. Encoded protein: CASSDGEIQPQHF.

The rearrangement uses TRBV9 and TRBJ2-2; 8 bases are shared with TRBD1. The junction had 7 bases not matched to a gene; V was cut back by 3 bases and J by 0 bases. The germline V gene encodes CDR1 SGDLS and CDR2 YYNGEE. This CDR3 is 17 amino acids long. The DNA for the CDR3 is TGTGCCAGCAGCGAGTTCGACAGGGGAGCGAACACCGGGGAGCTGTTTTTT. It translates to CASSEFDRGANTGELFF.